The sample holds one count of the clone carrying this TCR beta chain. This sample was included in a study of control samples from healthy donors and cancer patients. Clones were sequenced by immunoSEQ multiplex PCR, and TCRdb holds only the in-frame ones, with some missing. The sample shows 80,000 to 100,000 clones, 79% of them seen only once. The TCR was taken from a woman in her twenties or thirties in good health. Input material: blood.

CDR3 region: CASSLDRDNEQFF. The CDR3 bases are TGTGCCAGCAGCTTGGATCGAGATAATGAGCAGTTCTTC. The genes are TRBV5-6 and TRBJ2-1, with D unclear. Trimming removed 0 bases from V and 7 bases from J, with 8 bases in between. Germline V gene sequence: CDR1 SGHDT, CDR2 YYEEEE. The CDR3 covers 13 residues.